The rows below give T cell receptor beta chains drawn from one sample of a study of shared clonotypes between healthy human individuals. Sequencing was performed with immunoSEQ multiplex PCR; in TCRdb, only in-frame clones are kept and a portion is missing. The sample includes some 580,000 clones, about 98% of them seen just once. Sequencing was performed on naive CD8+ T cells sorted from blood. These receptors were obtained from a man under 40 in good health. Both conserved end residues are part of each CDR3. The D gene is left open where the match is weak.

d_call	v_call	j_call	cdr3_aa
-	TRBV11-3	TRBJ1-1	CASSLVVGTEAFF
TRBD1	TRBV5-1	TRBJ2-2	CASSWETGTGELFF
-	TRBV27	TRBJ2-2	CASTDKWRFANTGELFF
-	TRBV7-2	TRBJ2-5	CASTARGGQETQYF
TRBD2	TRBV7-9	TRBJ2-1	CASSPITLTSGRSYNEQFF
-	TRBV5-4	TRBJ2-7	CASSSESARYEQYF
-	TRBV7-7	TRBJ2-7	CASSSRGYRVRGYEQYF
-	TRBV5-6	-	CASSPGRNQPQYF
-	TRBV6-5	TRBJ2-1	CASSYDNGIGDGEQFF
-	TRBV29-1	TRBJ2-1	CSVAALGNEQFF
-	TRBV7-3	TRBJ2-2	CASSLEAGELFF
-	TRBV7-6	TRBJ2-1	CASRDSGRADNEQFF
-	TRBV28	TRBJ2-7	CASSFNRGGEQYF
TRBD1	TRBV7-9	TRBJ2-7	CASSSQLGQGSDEQYF
TRBD1	TRBV5-6	TRBJ2-7	CASSPGQPAYEQYF
TRBD2	TRBV27	TRBJ2-7	CASSLSTSWGYEQYF
-	TRBV5-1	TRBJ2-6	CASSLVFRLSGANVLTF
TRBD2	TRBV9	TRBJ2-2	CASSVLTGLAGHNTGELFF
-	TRBV6-5	TRBJ2-1	CASRHRRGANEQFF
-	TRBV7-6	TRBJ2-7	CASSLGGTYEQYF
TRBD2	TRBV6-5	TRBJ2-7	CASSYSSSGSPKYF
TRBD2	TRBV14	TRBJ2-1	CASSPLALRDEQFF
TRBD1	TRBV11-1	TRBJ2-7	CASSPRDREHEQYF
-	TRBV27	TRBJ2-1	CASSWADSYNEQFF
-	TRBV27	TRBJ1-1	CASSLTAIREAFF
-	TRBV29-1	TRBJ2-7	CSIRTGLGYEQYF
TRBD1	TRBV25-1	TRBJ1-1	CASSDKGAKVNTEAFF
-	TRBV19	TRBJ2-7	CASSSRDVYEQYF
-	TRBV27	TRBJ1-2	CASSLSGRDGKYGYTF
-	TRBV28	TRBJ1-5	CASSTSGQWGFQPQHF
-	TRBV4-1	TRBJ2-7	CASSQENYEQYF
-	TRBV1	TRBJ2-1	CTSSQERGLDSYNEQFF
-	TRBV7-9	TRBJ2-1	CASSLSVGSNEQFF
-	TRBV4-1	TRBJ1-1	CASSQNVVGYTEAFF
-	TRBV10-2	TRBJ2-3	CASSESMAVTDTQYF
-	TRBV9	TRBJ2-1	CASSVDPRGVGINEQFF
TRBD2	TRBV13	TRBJ2-1	CASSLGAGGPTYNEQFF
TRBD1	TRBV14	TRBJ2-7	CASSHPDRAHEQYF
TRBD1	TRBV15	TRBJ2-5	CATSRVQTGGVQETQYF
TRBD2	TRBV7-2	TRBJ2-7	CASSPVEGLAAYEQYF
TRBD2	TRBV5-4	TRBJ2-1	CAINGRSVTDEQFF
-	TRBV4-3	TRBJ1-1	CASSQGTGMNTEAFF
TRBD2	TRBV7-3	TRBJ2-1	CASSLRAGDYNEQFF
-	TRBV2	TRBJ2-7	CASSENPEQYF
-	TRBV15	TRBJ2-1	CATSRDWTERNNEQFF
-	TRBV18	TRBJ1-3	CASSPPNDHGNTIYF
TRBD2	TRBV29-1	TRBJ2-1	CSASGVSGGSYNEQFF
TRBD1	TRBV5-5	TRBJ2-1	CASSRTGDPLYNEQFF
TRBD2	TRBV7-9	TRBJ2-7	CASGNSGRTDEQYF
-	TRBV29-1	TRBJ2-7	CSVADRGPYEQYF
TRBD2	TRBV7-9	TRBJ2-5	CASSPGTRKETQYF
-	TRBV6-5	TRBJ2-2	CASSYGLGTGELFF
-	TRBV7-9	TRBJ2-5	CASSLSPWTREGGTQYF
-	TRBV9	TRBJ2-3	CASSVATDTQYF
-	TRBV2	TRBJ2-5	CASIGRETQYF
TRBD1	TRBV29-1	TRBJ2-6	CSVVVWTGTSGANVLTF
-	TRBV7-7	TRBJ2-1	CASSPSDPTGSYNEQFF
-	TRBV7-9	TRBJ1-3	CASEGPGISGNTIYF
TRBD2	TRBV5-1	TRBJ2-1	CASSLPGRDEQFF